The rows below give T cell receptor beta chains drawn from one sample of a study of metastatic and nonmetastatic thyroid tumors. MiXCR was used by TCRdb to re-call the PCR reads. The repertoire has over 14,000 clones, over 20% of them found once; the top ten carry under 9.5%. Sequenced: tumor tissue. These receptors came from a female donor with papillary thyroid cancer or a benign thyroid nodule (not recorded which). Some clones in this sample may be carry-over from other donors' samples. The CDR3 runs from the conserved cysteine through the conserved F or W. Fields, in order: CDR3 length, D gene, V gene, J gene, clone size, CDR3 protein, CDR3 DNA. The D gene is left open where the match is weak. Some rows mark clone size as missing; the rest say once, few, many or name a class of expanded clone.

13	.	TRBV11-3	TRBJ1-2	.	CASRGRPDYGYTF	TGTGCCAGCCGAGGCAGGCCCGACTATGGCTACACCTTC
15	.	TRBV14	TRBJ1-4	many	CASSQGPWGDEKLFF	TGTGCCAGCAGCCAAGGCCCGTGGGGAGATGAAAAACTGTTTTTT
15	TRBD2	TRBV3-1	TRBJ2-7	medium-sized	CASSKGLADTYEQYF	TGTGCCAGCAGCAAGGGACTAGCGGATACCTACGAGCAGTACTTC
15	.	TRBV7-9	TRBJ1-2	.	CASSLAPGGNYGYTF	TGTGCCAGCAGCTTAGCGCCTGGGGGAAACTATGGCTACACCTTC
15	.	TRBV11-1	TRBJ2-7	.	CASSLMGVGGREQYF	TGTGCCAGCAGCTTAATGGGGGTCGGGGGTCGTGAGCAGTACTTC
15	TRBD1	TRBV6-5	TRBJ1-1	.	CASSYSMSRGAEAFF	TGTGCCAGCAGTTACTCGATGAGCAGGGGGGCTGAAGCTTTCTTT
18	.	TRBV11-2	TRBJ1-6	once	CASSLGPSGHGSYSPLHF	TGTGCCAGCAGCTTAGGACCTTCGGGTCATGGGTCGTATTCACCCCTCCACTTT
15	TRBD1	TRBV20-1	TRBJ2-7	.	CSARGHRDRVYEQYF	TGCAGTGCTAGAGGACACCGGGACAGGGTTTACGAGCAGTACTTC
14	.	TRBV6-4	TRBJ2-2	medium-sized	CASTSRPGTGELFF	TGTGCCAGCACCTCGAGGCCGGGGACCGGGGAGCTGTTTTTT
15	TRBD2	TRBV15	TRBJ2-1	many	CATRDPGTNNNEQFF	TGTGCCACCAGAGACCCCGGGACTAATAACAATGAGCAGTTCTTC
12	.	TRBV6-4	TRBJ1-2	.	CASETKGYGYTF	TGTGCCAGCGAGACTAAGGGCTATGGCTACACCTTC
21	TRBD1	TRBV14	TRBJ2-2	.	CASSPRDLRGLDRGLSGELFF	TGTGCCAGCAGCCCTCGGGACTTAAGGGGGTTGGACAGGGGGCTCTCCGGGGAGCTGTTTTTT
15	TRBD1	TRBV5-1	TRBJ2-1	.	CASSLSGQGAYEQFF	TGCGCCAGCAGCTTATCCGGACAGGGGGCCTATGAGCAGTTCTTC
14	TRBD1	TRBV24-1	TRBJ2-1	few	CATAGTGTWNEQFF	TGTGCCACCGCCGGGACAGGGACTTGGAATGAGCAGTTCTTC
19	TRBD2	TRBV28	TRBJ2-5	many	CASSTPRGGLSGSAKTQYF	TGTGCCAGCAGTACACCCCGGGGCGGTCTGAGCGGGAGTGCGAAGACCCAGTACTTC
15	.	TRBV5-4	TRBJ1-3	.	CASSLGAGPGNTIYF	TGTGCCAGCAGCTTGGGTGCGGGGCCAGGAAACACCATATATTTT
15	.	TRBV11-3	TRBJ2-3	.	CASSLDLTGTDTQYF	TGTGCCAGCAGCTTAGACTTAACCGGGACAGATACGCAGTATTTT
14	.	TRBV20-1	TRBJ1-1	.	CSARPGAVNTEAFF	TGCAGTGCTAGACCGGGGGCGGTGAACACTGAAGCTTTCTTT
14	.	TRBV6-5	TRBJ1-4	many	CASSYPRVDEKLFF	TGTGCCAGCAGTTACCCCAGGGTTGACGAAAAACTGTTTTTT
14	TRBD1	TRBV12-3/TRBV12-4	TRBJ2-7	many	CASSPGTGAYEQYF	TGTGCCAGCAGTCCGGGGACAGGGGCCTACGAGCAGTACTTC
14	.	TRBV20-1	TRBJ2-1	.	CSARSDRDQNEQFF	TGCAGTGCTAGATCCGACAGAGACCAAAATGAGCAGTTCTTC
15	.	TRBV7-6	TRBJ1-3	.	CASSLKGGFGNTIYF	TGTGCCAGCAGCTTAAAAGGGGGATTTGGAAACACCATATATTTT
15	.	TRBV19	TRBJ1-5	few	CASSTHGGSGQPQHF	TGTGCCAGTAGTACACATGGGGGCTCGGGTCAGCCCCAGCATTTT
13	.	TRBV4-3	TRBJ1-1	many	CASSQLLEAEAFF	TGCGCCAGCAGCCAATTGTTGGAAGCTGAAGCTTTCTTT
13	.	TRBV20-1	TRBJ2-3	medium-sized	CSADGTDTDTQYF	TGCAGTGCCGACGGGACGGACACAGATACGCAGTATTTT
16	.	TRBV7-3	TRBJ2-2	many	CASSPTSTLNTGELFF	TGTGCCAGCAGCCCCACAAGCACCCTGAACACCGGGGAGCTGTTTTTT
12	TRBD1	TRBV19	TRBJ1-1	medium-sized	CASSILGTGAFF	TGTGCCAGTAGTATTTTGGGGACAGGGGCTTTCTTT
14	.	TRBV7-9	TRBJ1-6	many	CASSPLEGNSPLHF	TGTGCCAGCAGCCCCTTGGAGGGAAATTCACCCCTCCACTTT
14	.	TRBV5-1	TRBJ2-3	.	CASSSHKESDTQYF	TGCGCCAGCAGCTCCCACAAGGAGTCAGATACGCAGTATTTT
16	.	TRBV18	TRBJ2-7	.	CASSPPWVTCTSEQYF	TGTGCCAGCTCACCCCCTTGGGTGACATGTACATCCGAGCAGTACTTC